A selection of T cell receptor beta chains follows, all from one sample in a study of T-cell reconstitution after alpha-beta-depleted transplantation in children. From the PCR reads, TCRdb called clonotypes with MiXCR, one entry per CDR3 protein. The table lists around 680,000 distinct CDR3 sequences, roughly 15% of them singletons. The sequenced sample was PBMCs from the stem cell graft donor, obtained from the stem cell graft. These receptors originate from a human donor who donated a stem cell graft to a child with acute myeloid leukemia. Each CDR3 is given with its conserved first and last residue. Each record gives: V gene, D gene, clone size, J gene, CDR3 DNA, CDR3 protein. The D gene is left open where the match is weak. Expanded clones get a size class; other rows say once, few or many, or leave the size out.

V gene: TRBV5-1; D gene: TRBD1; clone size: NA; J gene: TRBJ2-2; CDR3 DNA: TGCGCCAGCAGCTTGGACCCGGCGGAGACAGGGGGAGACGGGGAGCTGTTTTTT; CDR3 protein: CASSLDPAETGGDGELFF
V gene: TRBV20-1; D gene: NA; clone size: many; J gene: TRBJ1-2; CDR3 DNA: TGCAGTGCTAGAGAAGAGATGGGCAGGACAGTCAAGCCCTATGGCTACACCTTC; CDR3 protein: CSAREEMGRTVKPYGYTF
V gene: TRBV20-1; D gene: NA; clone size: NA; J gene: TRBJ2-4; CDR3 DNA: TGCAGTGTCCCGGGAGCGCTAGCCAAAAACATTCAGTACTTC; CDR3 protein: CSVPGALAKNIQYF
V gene: TRBV27; D gene: NA; clone size: few; J gene: TRBJ2-3; CDR3 DNA: TGTGCCAGCAGTTTATTGCGCCCCACAGATACGCAGTATTTT; CDR3 protein: CASSLLRPTDTQYF
V gene: TRBV20-1; D gene: NA; clone size: many; J gene: TRBJ1-5; CDR3 DNA: TGCAGTGCTAGAGGGTATAGCAATCAGCCCCAGCATTTT; CDR3 protein: CSARGYSNQPQHF
V gene: TRBV29-1; D gene: TRBD2; clone size: many; J gene: TRBJ2-3; CDR3 DNA: TGCAGCGTTGGGGGCGGGGGGAGGACAGATACGCAGTATTTT; CDR3 protein: CSVGGGGRTDTQYF
V gene: TRBV5-1; D gene: NA; clone size: NA; J gene: TRBJ2-2; CDR3 DNA: TGCGCCAGCAGCTTACACAGGGAGAACACCGGGGAGCTGGTTTTT; CDR3 protein: CASSLHRENTGELVF
V gene: TRBV29-1; D gene: NA; clone size: many; J gene: TRBJ1-5; CDR3 DNA: TGCAGCGTTGCTCAGGGTCGGAATCAGCCCCAGCATTTT; CDR3 protein: CSVAQGRNQPQHF
V gene: TRBV5-5; D gene: NA; clone size: many; J gene: TRBJ2-5; CDR3 DNA: TGTGCCAGCAATTCAGTTCAAGAGACCCAGTACTTC; CDR3 protein: CASNSVQETQYF
V gene: TRBV20-1; D gene: TRBD1; clone size: many; J gene: TRBJ2-5; CDR3 DNA: TGCAGTGCTCCGGACAGGAAAGAGACCCAGTACTTC; CDR3 protein: CSAPDRKETQYF
V gene: TRBV9; D gene: NA; clone size: NA; J gene: TRBJ1-1; CDR3 DNA: TGTGCCAGCAGCGTCCTACAGGAGTTGAACACTGAAGCTTTCTTT; CDR3 protein: CASSVLQELNTEAFF
V gene: TRBV7-2; D gene: NA; clone size: many; J gene: TRBJ1-6; CDR3 DNA: TGTGCCAGCAGCCGACGTGTTTCACCCCTCCACTTT; CDR3 protein: CASSRRVSPLHF
V gene: TRBV7-2; D gene: TRBD1; clone size: NA; J gene: TRBJ2-2; CDR3 DNA: TGTGCCAGCAGCTTCGGGACAGGAATTCCATTGGAGCTGTTTTTT; CDR3 protein: CASSFGTGIPLELFF
V gene: TRBV11-2; D gene: NA; clone size: few; J gene: TRBJ1-1; CDR3 DNA: TGTGCCAGCAGCTTAAGTCTTCCGAGGAACACTGAAGCTTTCTTT; CDR3 protein: CASSLSLPRNTEAFF
V gene: TRBV10-3; D gene: NA; clone size: many; J gene: TRBJ2-5; CDR3 DNA: TGTGCCATCAGTGTTGACCTACAAGAGACCCAGTACTTC; CDR3 protein: CAISVDLQETQYF
V gene: TRBV7-3; D gene: NA; clone size: many; J gene: TRBJ2-6; CDR3 DNA: TGTGCCAGCAGCCCATACTCCGGCTCTGGGGCCAACGTCCTGACTTTC; CDR3 protein: CASSPYSGSGANVLTF
V gene: TRBV12-3/TRBV12-4; D gene: NA; clone size: many; J gene: TRBJ2-1; CDR3 DNA: TGTGCCAGCAGCTTGGGACCTTTCAATGAGCAGTTCTTC; CDR3 protein: CASSLGPFNEQFF
V gene: TRBV5-1; D gene: NA; clone size: many; J gene: TRBJ1-1; CDR3 DNA: TGCGCCAGCAGTTTCAAATCAGGGAGCACTGAAGCTTTCTTT; CDR3 protein: CASSFKSGSTEAFF
V gene: TRBV5-1; D gene: NA; clone size: NA; J gene: TRBJ2-2; CDR3 DNA: TGCGCCAGCAGCTTGGCCTTTGGGGTAACCTACACCGGGGAGCTGTTTTTT; CDR3 protein: CASSLAFGVTYTGELFF
V gene: TRBV7-3; D gene: NA; clone size: many; J gene: TRBJ2-3; CDR3 DNA: TGTGCCAGCAGCCCCAAATCCTACCGGGACTCCACAGATACGCAGTATTTT; CDR3 protein: CASSPKSYRDSTDTQYF
V gene: TRBV29-1; D gene: NA; clone size: few; J gene: TRBJ2-3; CDR3 DNA: TGCAGCGTTTCGAGGGAAACAGATACGCAGTATTTT; CDR3 protein: CSVSRETDTQYF
V gene: TRBV6-1; D gene: TRBD2; clone size: few; J gene: TRBJ2-5; CDR3 DNA: TGTGCCAGTACACCAGGGCGGGGGTACCTCCAAGAGACCCAGTACTTC; CDR3 protein: CASTPGRGYLQETQYF
V gene: TRBV20-1; D gene: NA; clone size: few; J gene: TRBJ2-1; CDR3 DNA: TGCAGTGCTCCCCGTGGAGGGGCGGTTCGGAATGAGCAGTTCTTC; CDR3 protein: CSAPRGGAVRNEQFF
V gene: TRBV7-2; D gene: TRBD1; clone size: few; J gene: TRBJ1-2; CDR3 DNA: TGTGCCAGCAGCCCGCGACAGGGAGGGAATACTAACTATGGCTACACCTTC; CDR3 protein: CASSPRQGGNTNYGYTF
V gene: TRBV10-3; D gene: TRBD1; clone size: many; J gene: TRBJ2-3; CDR3 DNA: TGTGCCATCTCGGTAGGACAGGGAGAAGAGGATACGCAGTATTTT; CDR3 protein: CAISVGQGEEDTQYF
V gene: TRBV7-9; D gene: NA; clone size: NA; J gene: TRBJ1-2; CDR3 DNA: TGTGCCAGCGTCGGGACAACCCAGAGCTATGGCTACACCTTC; CDR3 protein: CASVGTTQSYGYTF
V gene: TRBV5-6; D gene: NA; clone size: many; J gene: TRBJ1-1; CDR3 DNA: TGTGCCAGCAGCTTAATTGCAGGGAACGGATTTGCTTTCTTT; CDR3 protein: CASSLIAGNGFAFF
V gene: TRBV20-1; D gene: TRBD1; clone size: many; J gene: TRBJ2-1; CDR3 DNA: TGCAGTGCTAGCAAGGGACAGGGGGCGAGGTACAATGAGCAGTTCTTC; CDR3 protein: CSASKGQGARYNEQFF
V gene: TRBV20-1; D gene: TRBD2; clone size: few; J gene: TRBJ2-1; CDR3 DNA: TGCAGTGCTGTCCTCAGCGGGGGGGCCGGGTATGAGCAGTTCTTC; CDR3 protein: CSAVLSGGAGYEQFF
V gene: TRBV20-1; D gene: TRBD2; clone size: NA; J gene: TRBJ2-5; CDR3 DNA: TGCTGTGCTAGATCCTACGGGACTAGCGGGAGCCAAGAGACCCAGTACTTC; CDR3 protein: CCARSYGTSGSQETQYF
V gene: TRBV5-6; D gene: NA; clone size: many; J gene: TRBJ2-3; CDR3 DNA: TGTGCCAGCAGCCGGACAGACGGAGGAGGTACGCAGTATTTT; CDR3 protein: CASSRTDGGGTQYF
V gene: TRBV12-3/TRBV12-4; D gene: NA; clone size: few; J gene: TRBJ2-1; CDR3 DNA: TGTGCCAGCGGCTGGGTGGTGGCGCGGGTCTACAATGAGCAGTTCTTC; CDR3 protein: CASGWVVARVYNEQFF
V gene: TRBV20-1; D gene: NA; clone size: many; J gene: TRBJ2-5; CDR3 DNA: TGCAGTGCTAGAGTGGAATGGGAGACCCAGTACTTC; CDR3 protein: CSARVEWETQYF
V gene: TRBV12-3/TRBV12-4; D gene: NA; clone size: few; J gene: TRBJ2-2; CDR3 DNA: TGTGCCAGCAGTTTAGTAACAGGAAACACCGGGGAGCTGTTTTTT; CDR3 protein: CASSLVTGNTGELFF
V gene: TRBV7-3; D gene: NA; clone size: NA; J gene: TRBJ2-7; CDR3 DNA: TGTGCCAGCAGCTACTCCGTGACAGCCGCCCTACACTTC; CDR3 protein: CASSYSVTAALHF
V gene: TRBV5-1; D gene: NA; clone size: few; J gene: TRBJ2-3; CDR3 DNA: TGCGCCAGCAGCTTGGCCTCGGCGACGGATACGCAGTATTTT; CDR3 protein: CASSLASATDTQYF
V gene: TRBV12-3/TRBV12-4; D gene: NA; clone size: few; J gene: TRBJ1-2; CDR3 DNA: TGTGCCAGCAGTTTATCGCTACAGGCATTCGAACGCGGCTACACCTTC; CDR3 protein: CASSLSLQAFERGYTF
V gene: TRBV5-1; D gene: NA; clone size: NA; J gene: TRBJ1-1; CDR3 DNA: TGCGCCAGCAGCTTGGCACGGAAGAACACTGAAGCTTTCTTT; CDR3 protein: CASSLARKNTEAFF
V gene: TRBV2; D gene: NA; clone size: NA; J gene: TRBJ1-2; CDR3 DNA: TGTGCCAGCAGTGCAGGGGTTGGTCGCACCTTC; CDR3 protein: CASSAGVGRTF
V gene: TRBV20-1; D gene: TRBD2; clone size: many; J gene: TRBJ2-4; CDR3 DNA: TGCAGTGCTAGAGGCCTGCGGGGGACCGAAAACATTCAGTACTTC; CDR3 protein: CSARGLRGTENIQYF
V gene: TRBV20-1; D gene: NA; clone size: many; J gene: TRBJ2-3; CDR3 DNA: TGCAGTGCTAGGTCGGCTAGCGAGGGGACAGATACGCAGTATTTT; CDR3 protein: CSARSASEGTDTQYF
V gene: TRBV12-3/TRBV12-4; D gene: NA; clone size: many; J gene: TRBJ2-1; CDR3 DNA: TGTGCCAGCAGTTTAGGTAGGAGCTCCTACAATGAGCAGTTCTTC; CDR3 protein: CASSLGRSSYNEQFF
V gene: TRBV20-1; D gene: NA; clone size: many; J gene: TRBJ2-5; CDR3 DNA: TGCAGTGCCAGCAGAGGGCCCCAAGAGACCCAGTACTTC; CDR3 protein: CSASRGPQETQYF
V gene: TRBV9; D gene: TRBD1; clone size: many; J gene: TRBJ2-3; CDR3 DNA: TGTGCCAGCAGCTCAGGGGGATTTAGCACAGATACGCAGTATTTT; CDR3 protein: CASSSGGFSTDTQYF
V gene: TRBV12-3/TRBV12-4; D gene: NA; clone size: NA; J gene: TRBJ2-2; CDR3 DNA: TGTGCCAGCAGTTTTACTGGGGGCTTGAGGACCGGGGAGCTGTTTTTT; CDR3 protein: CASSFTGGLRTGELFF
V gene: TRBV7-2; D gene: NA; clone size: many; J gene: TRBJ1-5; CDR3 DNA: TGTGCCAGCAGCTTGGCCCCCGCTGATCAGCCCCAGCATTTT; CDR3 protein: CASSLAPADQPQHF
V gene: TRBV20-1; D gene: NA; clone size: many; J gene: TRBJ1-5; CDR3 DNA: TGCAGTGCTAGTTCGGTGGGCAGTCTTAATAGCAATCAGCCCCAGCATTTT; CDR3 protein: CSASSVGSLNSNQPQHF
V gene: TRBV6-5; D gene: NA; clone size: NA; J gene: TRBJ1-5; CDR3 DNA: TGTGCCAGCAGTTTCCGGACAGATTATAGCAATCAGCCCCAGCATTTT; CDR3 protein: CASSFRTDYSNQPQHF
V gene: TRBV7-9; D gene: NA; clone size: few; J gene: TRBJ1-2; CDR3 DNA: TGTGCCAGCAGCCCAGCGGGGTCCTATGGCTACACCTTC; CDR3 protein: CASSPAGSYGYTF
V gene: TRBV5-1; D gene: TRBD1; clone size: few; J gene: TRBJ1-6; CDR3 DNA: TGCGCCAGCGGCCCGGGACAGGGGAACGCACCCCTCCACTTT; CDR3 protein: CASGPGQGNAPLHF
V gene: TRBV29-1; D gene: NA; clone size: many; J gene: TRBJ1-1; CDR3 DNA: TGCAGCGCCCTTTTGAGTGGGAACACTGAAGCTTTCTTT; CDR3 protein: CSALLSGNTEAFF
V gene: TRBV11-2; D gene: NA; clone size: few; J gene: TRBJ1-5; CDR3 DNA: TGTGCCAGCAGCTTAGATTGGCCCGCCAATCAGCCCCAGCATTTT; CDR3 protein: CASSLDWPANQPQHF
V gene: TRBV5-6; D gene: NA; clone size: few; J gene: TRBJ2-1; CDR3 DNA: TGTGCCAGCAGCTTTGACCCTTGGGGGTCAGGGCTAGAAAATGAGCAGTTCTTC; CDR3 protein: CASSFDPWGSGLENEQFF
V gene: TRBV20-1; D gene: NA; clone size: NA; J gene: TRBJ2-3; CDR3 DNA: TGCAGTGCTACGGATCAGGGGTTAACAGATACGCAGTATTTT; CDR3 protein: CSATDQGLTDTQYF
V gene: TRBV29-1; D gene: NA; clone size: many; J gene: TRBJ2-5; CDR3 DNA: TGCAGCGTCAAACACGTCCTCCAAGAGACCCAGTACTTC; CDR3 protein: CSVKHVLQETQYF
V gene: TRBV29-1; D gene: NA; clone size: many; J gene: TRBJ2-7; CDR3 DNA: TGCAGCGTTGAAGCCACGGAGGGGTCCTACGAGCAGTACTTC; CDR3 protein: CSVEATEGSYEQYF
V gene: TRBV24-1; D gene: NA; clone size: few; J gene: TRBJ1-5; CDR3 DNA: TGTGCCACCAGTGGGGGGGGCGATCAGCCCCAGCATTTT; CDR3 protein: CATSGGGDQPQHF
V gene: TRBV20-1; D gene: TRBD2; clone size: NA; J gene: TRBJ2-3; CDR3 DNA: TGCAGTGCTAGAGATCCGACTAGCGGGGGGGGCACAGATACGCAGTATTTT; CDR3 protein: CSARDPTSGGGTDTQYF
V gene: TRBV4-3; D gene: NA; clone size: many; J gene: TRBJ1-5; CDR3 DNA: TGCGCCAGCAGCTTCGCGTCAGGTAGCAATCAGCCCCAGCATTTT; CDR3 protein: CASSFASGSNQPQHF